The 4 T cell receptor beta chains below all came from one sample that was sequenced in a study of shared clonotypes between healthy human individuals. CD45RO-negative, CCR7-positively selected cells formed the naive CD8 fraction, excluding terminally differentiated effector memory CD45RA+ cells. The data were produced by immunoSEQ multiplex PCR, yet TCRdb's version contains in-frame clones alone and is incomplete. The table records about 2 million clones, about 95% of them present only once. Specimen: naive CD8+ T cells sorted from blood. These receptors were obtained from a man between 18 and 29 years old in good health.

This clone was seen just once. The gene calls are TRBV27 and TRBJ2-3, with 8 bases fitting TRBD1. The germline V gene has CDR1 MNHEY and CDR2 SMNVEV (reference sequence). The ends lost 1 base at V and 6 bases at J; junction bases unmatched: 3. The CDR3 is 14 residues long. The CDR3 loop is CASSLYRGIDTQYF. In nucleotides, the CDR3 is TGTGCCAGCAGTTTATACAGGGGGATTGATACGCAGTATTTT.

In nucleotides, the CDR3 is TGTGCCAGCAGTTTATGGGCAGGCAGCTTGAACACTGAAGCTTTCTTT. Translating gives CASSLWAGSLNTEAFF. The chain couples TRBV27 to TRBJ1-1, with D unresolved. In germline, CDR1 is MNHEY, CDR2 SMNVEV (reference sequence). V gave up 1 base and J gave up 0 bases, with 12 bases separating them. There are 16 residues in the CDR3.

The chain uses TRBV7-9 and TRBJ2-7; D possibly corresponds to TRBD2 (6 bases). The germline V and J ends were trimmed by 4 bases and 3 bases, with 16 bases remaining between them. Germline CDR1 reads SEHNR; CDR2 reads FQNEAQ (reference sequence). The CDR3 runs to 15 residues. Here the CDR3 DNA reads TGTGCCAGCAGCTCCGTCTTAGGCGGGGTCTACGAGCAGTACTTC. It is translated as CASSSVLGGVYEQYF.

The chain employs TRBV6-5 and TRBJ2-3, with D unresolved. The CDR3 has 14 residues. V dropped 3 bases and J dropped 3 bases, with 10 bases sitting between them. Germline CDR1 and CDR2: MNHEY and SVGAGI. CDR3 protein: CASSYDAETDTQYF. CDR3 nucleotides: TGTGCCAGCAGTTATGATGCAGAAACAGATACGCAGTATTTT.